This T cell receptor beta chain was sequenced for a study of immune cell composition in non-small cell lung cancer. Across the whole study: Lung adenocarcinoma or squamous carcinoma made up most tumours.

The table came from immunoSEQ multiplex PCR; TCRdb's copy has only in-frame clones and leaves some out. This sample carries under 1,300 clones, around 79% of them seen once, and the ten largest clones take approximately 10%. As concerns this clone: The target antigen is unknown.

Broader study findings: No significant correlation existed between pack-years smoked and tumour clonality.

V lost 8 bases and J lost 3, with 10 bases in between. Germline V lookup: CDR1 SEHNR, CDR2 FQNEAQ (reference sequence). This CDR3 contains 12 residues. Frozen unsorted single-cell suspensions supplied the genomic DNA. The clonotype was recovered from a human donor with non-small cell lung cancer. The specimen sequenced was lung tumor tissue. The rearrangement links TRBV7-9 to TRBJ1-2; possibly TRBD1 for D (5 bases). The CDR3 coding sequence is TGTGCCAGCGGAAGGGGTGACTATGGCTACACCTTC. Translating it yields CASGRGDYGYTF.